These 20 T cell receptor beta chains came from one sample sequenced in a study of cytomegalovirus exposure and HLA in healthy donors. Vbeta (60) and Jbeta (13) primers were used in the PCR. Only in-frame clones appear in the TCRdb table, and some are missing; sequencing was by immunoSEQ multiplex PCR. This sample has roughly 130,000 clones; about 85% occur once, and the top ten carry 1.5% to 2%. The sequenced material came from PBMCs. These receptors all stem from a boy between 10 and 17 years old in good health and CMV-seronegative.

The CDR3 DNA reads as TGTGCCAGCAGCTTAGGCCGGGACATCCAAGAGACCCAGTACTTC. Translated: CASSLGRDIQETQYF. The gene calls are TRBV11-3 and TRBJ2-5, with D possibly TRBD1 on 6 matching bases. Germline V gene data show CDR1 as SGHNT and CDR2 as YENEEA. This CDR3 comprises 15 residues. Trimming took off 1 base at V and 1 base at J, with 10 bases between the two ends.

V usage is TRBV7-7 and J usage is TRBJ2-2; weak D call: TRBD2 (6 bases). This CDR3 comprises 14 residues. The V and J ends lost 5 bases and 2 bases respectively, with 9 bases between them. CDR1 and CDR2 (germline): SSHAT, FNYEAQ (reference sequence). For the CDR3, the DNA is TGTGCCAGCAGCCCCGCGGGAAACACCGGGGAGCTGTTTTTT. Translated: CASSPAGNTGELFF.

This chain connects TRBV14 to TRBJ2-5; tentatively, D is TRBD1 (6 bases). CDR3 length: 16 residues. V shed 0 bases and J shed 5 bases, with 16 bases lying between them. In germline, CDR1 is SGHDN, CDR2 FVKESK. Written as DNA, the CDR3 is TGTGCCAGCAGCCAAGATCCTAGGCAGGGGTCTGAGACCCAGTACTTC. This sequence encodes CASSQDPRQGSETQYF.

This clone was seen once. This chain connects TRBV6-1 to TRBJ2-2; D is possibly TRBD2 (6 bases). Trimming removed 6 bases at V and 8 bases at J, with 7 bases between. CDR1 and CDR2 (germline): MNHNS, SASEGT. The CDR3 spans 11 residues. CDR3 amino acids: CASREGGELFF. The CDR3 DNA reads as TGTGCCAGCAGGGAGGGTGGGGAGCTGTTTTTT.

As regards this clone: Other DNA sequences from this sample encode an identical CDR3 as well. CDR3 sequence reads: CASSPQGNEQFF. In DNA form, the CDR3 reads TGTGCCAGCTCACCGCAGGGAAATGAGCAGTTCTTC. The chain couples TRBV18 to TRBJ2-1, with a tentative D call TRBD1 (5 bases). V was pared by 3 bases and J by 7 bases, with 7 bases between. There are 12 residues in the CDR3. Per the germline V gene, CDR1 is KGHSH and CDR2 is LQKENI.

The V and J genes are TRBV30 and TRBJ2-1; 11 bases are shared with TRBD2. The CDR3 sequence is 17 residues long. Trimming cost V 3 bases and J 0 bases; bases outside gene matches: 7. Germline CDR1 GTSNPN, CDR2 SVGIG (reference sequence). CDR3 DNA: TGTGCCTGGAGGGGATCGGGACTAGCGGACTCCTACAATGAGCAGTTCTTC. Its translation: CAWRGSGLADSYNEQFF.

The V call is TRBV4-1, the J call TRBJ2-5; weak D call: TRBD2 (5 bases). The DNA end is more similar to TRBJ2-7, so the J call may be wrong. Germline V gene data show CDR1 as MGHRA and CDR2 as YSYEKL. CDR3 size: 15 residues. The CDR3 DNA sequence: TGCGCCAGCAGCCAAGGGGGAGACGGATCCTACGAGCAGTACTTC. It translates to CASSQGGDGSYEQYF.

The CDR3 loop is CASSLPAERSTGELFF. CDR3 sequence (DNA): TGTGCCAGCAGCTTGCCCGCGGAACGCTCTACAGGGGAGCTGTTTTTT. This sequence joins TRBV5-4 and TRBJ2-2, with D unclear. V lost 1 base to trimming and J lost 8 bases, with 18 bases between them. Germline V gives CDR1 SGHNT, CDR2 YYREEE (reference sequence). The length of the CDR3 is 16 residues.

As for this clone: The junction departs from germline at one end; a sequencing error may be responsible. V gene TRBV7-7 combines with J gene TRBJ2-5; unclear D gene. Germline V gene sequence: CDR1 SSHAT, CDR2 FNYEAQ (reference sequence). CDR3 length: 15 amino acids. CDR3: CASSSATGEWETQYF. The DNA for the CDR3 is TGTGCTAGCAGCTCCGCGACTGGAGAATGGGAGACCCAGTACTTC.

This rearrangement joins TRBV19 to TRBJ1-2; D call uncertain. Germline V gene data show CDR1 as LNHDA and CDR2 as SQIVND (reference sequence). V gave up 10 bases and J gave up 8 bases, with 20 bases separating them. The CDR3 is 13 amino acids. CDR3 sequence (DNA): TGTGCCACTACGGATGCGGGGAGGTACGGCTACACCTTC. Its translation: CATTDAGRYGYTF.

The chain joins TRBV13 to TRBJ1-6, with D perhaps matching TRBD1 (6 bases). V lost 8 bases, J lost 2 bases, and 16 bases lay in between. The CDR3 covers 16 residues. The germline gives CDR1 PRHDT, CDR2 FYEKMQ (reference sequence). This CDR3 is CASALSGATYNSPLHF. CDR3 coding DNA: TGTGCCAGCGCCCTTTCAGGGGCCACCTATAATTCACCCCTCCACTTT.

The gene calls are TRBV4-3 and TRBJ2-3, with TRBD2 as a possible D gene (6 bases). The CDR3 runs to 13 residues. CDR1 and CDR2 (germline): LGHNA, YSLEER. The V and J ends lost 5 bases and 4 bases respectively, with 10 bases between them. The CDR3: CASSSGPSDTQYF. For the CDR3, the DNA is TGCGCCAGCAGCAGCGGGCCATCAGATACGCAGTATTTT.

A single count supports this clone. The genes are TRBV7-9 and TRBJ2-5, with 10 bases matching TRBD2. The J call could be wrong; TRBJ2-7 is a better fit for the DNA end. In germline, CDR1 is SEHNR, CDR2 FQNEAQ (reference sequence). This CDR3 comprises 14 residues. Here the CDR3 DNA reads TGTGCCAGCAGCGGACTAGCGGAGACCTACGAGCAGTACTTC. Amino acid sequence: CASSGLAETYEQYF.

The chain employs TRBV2 and TRBJ1-4; TRBD1 might be the D (6 bases). V was cut by 5 bases and J by 8 bases, with 12 bases left in between. In germline, CDR1 is SNHLY, CDR2 FYNNEI. The CDR3 is 13 amino acids. CDR3 protein: CASSTGLGEKLFF. The CDR3, as DNA: TGTGCCAGCAGTACAGGGCTGGGGGAAAAACTGTTTTTT.

Here the CDR3 reads CAWSSGLTYEQYF. DNA for the CDR3: TGTGCCTGGAGTTCGGGACTGACATACGAGCAGTACTTC. The chain recombines TRBV30 with TRBJ2-7, with D possibly being TRBD2 (6 bases). The ends were cut back, 2 bases at V and 4 bases at J, with 12 bases in the middle. This CDR3 has 13 amino acids. The V gene's germline CDR1 is GTSNPN and CDR2 SVGIG (reference sequence).

This clone was picked up a small number of times. This CDR3 reads CASSLRGNTEAFF. CDR3 coding DNA: TGTGCCAGCAGCTTGAGAGGGAACACTGAAGCTTTCTTT. The chain uses TRBV5-6 and TRBJ1-1, with D hard to call. CDR3 length: 13 amino acids. Trimming removed 1 base at V and 1 base at J, with 5 bases between. Germline V gives CDR1 SGHDT, CDR2 YYEEEE.

The J gene is TRBJ2-7, the V gene TRBV7-8, with a possible D match to TRBD1 (7 bases). This CDR3 is built from 14 residues. V was shortened by 3 bases and J by 2 bases, with 11 bases between the two germline ends. CDR1 SGHVS and CDR2 FQNEAQ come from the germline V gene. In nucleotides, the CDR3 is TGTGCCAGCAGCTTGGCAGGGGGGACCTACGAGCAGTACTTC. It yields the protein CASSLAGGTYEQYF.

This rearrangement joins TRBV13 to TRBJ2-5; D not certain. CDR1 and CDR2 (germline): PRHDT, FYEKMQ (reference sequence). CDR3 length: 15 amino acids. V lost 0 bases, J lost 5 bases, and 13 bases lay in between. The CDR3 nucleotides read TGTGCCAGCAGCTTAGGAATGATTAGCAGTGAGACCCAGTACTTC. It encodes CASSLGMISSETQYF.

The rearrangement joins TRBV14 to TRBJ2-7; 9 bases are a match to TRBD2. The CDR3 has 15 amino acids. Germline V gene sequence: CDR1 SGHDN, CDR2 FVKESK. Trimming at V came to 4 bases and at J to 6 bases, leaving 10 bases not matched to a gene. The DNA of the CDR3 is TGTGCCAGCAGCCTATACGGGACTAGCATTATCGAGCAGTACTTC. Protein sequence: CASSLYGTSIIEQYF.

The J gene is TRBJ2-2, the V gene TRBV6-1, with D perhaps matching TRBD2 (6 bases). The V and J ends lost 7 bases and 1 base respectively, with 13 bases between them. Germline V lookup: CDR1 MNHNS, CDR2 SASEGT. This CDR3 region has 15 residues. The CDR3 DNA reads TGTGCCAGCATCCTGGGGGGATTGAACACCGGGGAGCTGTTTTTT. It is translated as CASILGGLNTGELFF.